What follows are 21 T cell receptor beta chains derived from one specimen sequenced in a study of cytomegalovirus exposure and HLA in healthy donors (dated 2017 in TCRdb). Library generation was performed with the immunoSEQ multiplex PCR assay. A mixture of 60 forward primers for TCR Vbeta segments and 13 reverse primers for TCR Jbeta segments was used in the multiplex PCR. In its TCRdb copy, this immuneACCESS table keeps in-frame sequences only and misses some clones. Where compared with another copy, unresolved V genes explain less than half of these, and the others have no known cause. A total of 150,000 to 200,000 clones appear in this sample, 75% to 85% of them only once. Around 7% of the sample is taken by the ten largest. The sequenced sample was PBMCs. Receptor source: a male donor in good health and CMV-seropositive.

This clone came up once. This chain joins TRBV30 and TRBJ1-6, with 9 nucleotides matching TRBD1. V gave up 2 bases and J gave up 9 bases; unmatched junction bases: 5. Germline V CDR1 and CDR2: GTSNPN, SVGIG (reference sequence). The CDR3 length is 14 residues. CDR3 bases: TGTGCCTGGAGTAGGGGACAGGGTCGTTCACCCCTCCACTTT. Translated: CAWSRGQGRSPLHF.

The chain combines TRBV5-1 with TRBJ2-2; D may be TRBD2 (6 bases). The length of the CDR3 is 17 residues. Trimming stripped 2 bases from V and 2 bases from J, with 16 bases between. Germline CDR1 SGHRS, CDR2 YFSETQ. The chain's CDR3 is CASSLGLGGDNTGELFF. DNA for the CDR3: TGCGCCAGCAGCTTAGGTTTGGGCGGGGATAACACCGGGGAGCTGTTTTTT.

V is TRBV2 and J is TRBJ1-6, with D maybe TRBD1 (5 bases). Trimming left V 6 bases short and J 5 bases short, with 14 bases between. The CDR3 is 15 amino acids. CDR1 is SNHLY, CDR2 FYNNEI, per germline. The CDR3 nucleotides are TGTGCCAGCAGCTTAGACAGAAACCATAATTCACCCCTCCACTTT. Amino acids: CASSLDRNHNSPLHF.

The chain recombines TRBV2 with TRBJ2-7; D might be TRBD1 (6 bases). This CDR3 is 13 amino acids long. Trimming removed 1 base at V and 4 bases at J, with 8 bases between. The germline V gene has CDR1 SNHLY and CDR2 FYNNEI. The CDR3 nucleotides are TGTGCCAGCAGTGAAGACAGGGTGTACGAGCAGTACTTC. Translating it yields CASSEDRVYEQYF.

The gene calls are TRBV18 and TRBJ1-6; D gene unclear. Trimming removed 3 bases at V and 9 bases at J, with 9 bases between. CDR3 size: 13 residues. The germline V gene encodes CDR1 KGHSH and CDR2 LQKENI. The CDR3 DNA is TGTGCCAGCTCACCCCTCGGCGGTTCACCCCTCCACTTT. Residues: CASSPLGGSPLHF.

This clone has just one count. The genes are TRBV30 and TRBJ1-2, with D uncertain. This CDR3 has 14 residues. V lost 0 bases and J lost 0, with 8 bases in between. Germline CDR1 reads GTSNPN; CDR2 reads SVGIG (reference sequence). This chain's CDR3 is CAWSVGTANYGYTF. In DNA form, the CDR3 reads TGTGCCTGGAGTGTGGGCACGGCTAACTATGGCTACACCTTC. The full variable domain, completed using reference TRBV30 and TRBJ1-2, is SQTIHQWPATLVQPVGSPLSLECTVEGTSNPNLYWYRQAAGRGLQLLFYSVGIGQISSEVPQNLSASRPQDRQFILSSKKLLLSDSGFYLCAWSVGTANYGYTFGSGTRLTVV.

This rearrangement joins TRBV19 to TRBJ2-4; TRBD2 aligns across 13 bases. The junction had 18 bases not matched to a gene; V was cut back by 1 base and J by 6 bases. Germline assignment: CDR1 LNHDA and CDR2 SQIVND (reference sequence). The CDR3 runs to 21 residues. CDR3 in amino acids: CASSIGPLTSGGKRRRNIQYF. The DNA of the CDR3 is TGTGCCAGTAGTATAGGGCCCCTGACTAGCGGGGGGAAGAGAAGGAGAAACATTCAGTACTTC.

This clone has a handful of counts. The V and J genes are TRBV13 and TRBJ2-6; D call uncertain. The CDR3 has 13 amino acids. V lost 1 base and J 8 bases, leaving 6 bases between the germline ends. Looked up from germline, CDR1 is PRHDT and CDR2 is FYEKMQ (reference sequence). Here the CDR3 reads CASSLVQTNVLTF. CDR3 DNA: TGTGCCAGCAGCTTAGTTCAGACCAACGTCCTGACTTTC.

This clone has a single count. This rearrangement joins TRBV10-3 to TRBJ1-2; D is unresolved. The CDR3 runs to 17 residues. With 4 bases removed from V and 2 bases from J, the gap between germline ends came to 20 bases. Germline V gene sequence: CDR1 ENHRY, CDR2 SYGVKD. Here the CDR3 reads CAISGRRILIWNYGYTF. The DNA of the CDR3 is TGTGCCATCAGTGGACGGAGAATTTTAATCTGGAACTATGGCTACACCTTC.

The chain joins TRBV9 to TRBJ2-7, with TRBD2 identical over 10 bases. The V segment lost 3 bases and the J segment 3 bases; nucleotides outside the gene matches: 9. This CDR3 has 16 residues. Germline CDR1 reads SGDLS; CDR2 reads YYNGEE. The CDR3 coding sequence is TGTGCCAGCAGCGCGACAGGGACTAGCGTCTTCTACGAGCAGTACTTC. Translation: CASSATGTSVFYEQYF.

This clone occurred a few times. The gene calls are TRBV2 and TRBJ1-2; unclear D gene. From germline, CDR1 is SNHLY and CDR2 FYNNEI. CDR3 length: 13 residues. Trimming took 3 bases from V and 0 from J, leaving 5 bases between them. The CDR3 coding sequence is TGTGCCAGCAGTGAGACAACTAACTATGGCTACACCTTC. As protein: CASSETTNYGYTF.

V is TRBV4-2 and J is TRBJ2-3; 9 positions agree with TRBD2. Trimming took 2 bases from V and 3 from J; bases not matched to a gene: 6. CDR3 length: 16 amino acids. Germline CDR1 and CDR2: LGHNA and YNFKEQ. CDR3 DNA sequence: TGTGCCAGCAGCCAAATAGCGGGGGCCGAGACAGATACGCAGTATTTT. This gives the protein CASSQIAGAETDTQYF.

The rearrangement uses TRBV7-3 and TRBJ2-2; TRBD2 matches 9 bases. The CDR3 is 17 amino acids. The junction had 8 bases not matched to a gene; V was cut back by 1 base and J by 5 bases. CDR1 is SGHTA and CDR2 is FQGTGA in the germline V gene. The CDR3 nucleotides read TGTGCCAGCAGCTTAAGCGCGGGGGGGCAAATAACCGGGGAGCTGTTTTTT. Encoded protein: CASSLSAGGQITGELFF. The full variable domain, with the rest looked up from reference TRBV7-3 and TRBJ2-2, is GAGVSQTPSNKVTEKGKYVELRCDPISGHTALYWYRQSLGQGPEFLIYFQGTGAADDSGLPNDRFFAVRPEGSVSTLKIQRTERGDSAVYLCASSLSAGGQITGELFFGEGSRLTVL.

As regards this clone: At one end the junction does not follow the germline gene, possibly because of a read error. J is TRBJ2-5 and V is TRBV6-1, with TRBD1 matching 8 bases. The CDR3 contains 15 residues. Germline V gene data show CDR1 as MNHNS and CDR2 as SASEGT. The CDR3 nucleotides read TGCGCCAGCAGTGATACTGACAGGGGTAAGGAGACCCAGTACTTC. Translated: CASSDTDRGKETQYF.

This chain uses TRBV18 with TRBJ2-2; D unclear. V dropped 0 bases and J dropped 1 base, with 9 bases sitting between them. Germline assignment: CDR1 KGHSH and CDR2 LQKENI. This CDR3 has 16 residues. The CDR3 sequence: CASSPPPAGNTGELFF. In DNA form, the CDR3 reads TGTGCCAGCTCACCACCCCCGGCAGGGAACACCGGGGAGCTGTTTTTT.

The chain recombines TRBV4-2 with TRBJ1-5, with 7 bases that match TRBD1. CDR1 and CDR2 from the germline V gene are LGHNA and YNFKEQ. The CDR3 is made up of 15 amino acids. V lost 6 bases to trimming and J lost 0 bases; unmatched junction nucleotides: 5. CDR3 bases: TGTGCCAGCAGTTCCAGGGGGGATAGCAATCAGCCCCAGCATTTT. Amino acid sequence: CASSSRGDSNQPQHF.

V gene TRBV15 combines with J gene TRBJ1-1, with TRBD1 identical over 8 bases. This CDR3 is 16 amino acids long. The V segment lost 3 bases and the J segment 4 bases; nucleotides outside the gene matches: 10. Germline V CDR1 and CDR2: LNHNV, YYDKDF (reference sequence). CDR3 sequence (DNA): TGTGCCACCAGCAGTGAGGACAGGGCTCTTTTCACTGAAGCTTTCTTT. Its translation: CATSSEDRALFTEAFF.

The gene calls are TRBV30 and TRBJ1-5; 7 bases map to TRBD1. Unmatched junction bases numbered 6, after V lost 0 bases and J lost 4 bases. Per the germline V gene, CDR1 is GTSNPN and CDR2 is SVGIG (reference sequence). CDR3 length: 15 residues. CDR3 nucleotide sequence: TGTGCCTGGAGTGTTGGGACAGTCTTTAATCAGCCCCAGCATTTT. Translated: CAWSVGTVFNQPQHF.

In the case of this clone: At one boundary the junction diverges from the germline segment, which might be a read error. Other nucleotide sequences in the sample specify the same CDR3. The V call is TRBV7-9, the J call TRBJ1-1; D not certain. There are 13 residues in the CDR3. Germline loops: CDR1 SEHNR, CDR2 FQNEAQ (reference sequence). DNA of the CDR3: TGTGCCAGCAGCTTAGTATTGTCTAGTGAAGCCTTCTTT. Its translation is CASSLVLSSEAFF. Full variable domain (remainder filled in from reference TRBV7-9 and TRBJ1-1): DTGVSQNPRHKITKRGQNVTFRCDPISEHNRLYWYRQTLGQGPEFLTYFQNEAQLEKSRLLSDRFSAERPKGSFSTLEIQRTEQGDSAMYLCASSLVLSSEAFFGQGTRLTVV.

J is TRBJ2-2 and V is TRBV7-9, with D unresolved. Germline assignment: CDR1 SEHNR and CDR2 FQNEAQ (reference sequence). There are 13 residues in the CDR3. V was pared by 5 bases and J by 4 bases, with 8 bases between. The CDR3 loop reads CASSLSATGELFF. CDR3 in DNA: TGTGCCAGCAGCCTCAGTGCCACCGGGGAGCTGTTTTTT.

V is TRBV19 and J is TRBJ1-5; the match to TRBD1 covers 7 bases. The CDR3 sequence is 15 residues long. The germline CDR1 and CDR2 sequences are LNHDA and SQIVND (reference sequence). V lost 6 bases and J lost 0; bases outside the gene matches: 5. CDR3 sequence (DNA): TGTGCCAGTAGAGAACAGGGGATTAGCAATCAGCCCCAGCATTTT. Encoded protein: CASREQGISNQPQHF.